Shown below are 20 T cell receptor beta chains from a single sample sequenced in a study of blood T cell repertoires in COVID-19. Profiled with immunoSEQ multiplex PCR; TCRdb holds only in-frame clones, not every one. Of about 200,000 clones in the sample, more than 70% were seen once. Sequencing input: PBMCs or T cells enriched from blood (not recorded which). The receptors were gathered from a man aged 35-49 years with acute COVID-19.

The V call is TRBV12-5, the J call TRBJ2-7; the D gene is possibly TRBD2 (6 bases). The CDR3 spans 15 residues. V dropped 7 bases and J dropped 6 bases, with 22 bases sitting between them. CDR1 is LGHNT, CDR2 FRNRAP, per germline. The CDR3 is CASDLWNSGLFEQYF. CDR3 nucleotides: TGTGCTAGTGATCTATGGAATAGCGGACTTTTCGAGCAGTACTTC.

The chain recombines TRBV7-2 with TRBJ1-4; 9 nucleotides line up with TRBD1. J was trimmed by 8 bases and V by 4 bases; bases with no gene match: 8. The CDR3 spans 15 residues. Germline CDR1 SGHTA, CDR2 FQGNSA. CDR3 nucleotides: TGTGCCAGCAGCTCTTTCGGGACAGGGATGGAAAAACTGTTTTTT. It encodes CASSSFGTGMEKLFF. Supplemented by reference TRBV7-2 and TRBJ1-4, the full variable domain reads GAGVSQSPSNKVTEKGKDVELRCDPISGHTALYWYRQSLGQGLEFLIYFQGNSAPDKSGLPSDRFSAERTGGSVSTLTIQRTQQEDSAVYLCASSSFGTGMEKLFFGSGTQLSVL.

This clone occurred many times. V usage is TRBV5-1 and J usage is TRBJ1-2; possibly TRBD1 for D (6 bases). This CDR3 comprises 16 residues. V lost 2 bases, J lost 0 bases, and 14 bases lay in between. The germline V gene has CDR1 SGHRS and CDR2 YFSETQ. The CDR3 region is CASSFEGGLTNYGYTF. The CDR3 nucleotides are TGCGCCAGCAGCTTCGAAGGGGGACTAACTAACTATGGCTACACCTTC. The full variable domain, its missing parts supplied by reference TRBV5-1 and TRBJ1-2, is KAGVTQTPRYLIKTRGQQVTLSCSPISGHRSVSWYQQTPGQGLQFLFEYFSETQRNKGNFPGRFSGRQFSNSRSEMNVSTLELGDSALYLCASSFEGGLTNYGYTFGSGTRLTVV.

V usage is TRBV20-1 and J usage is TRBJ2-7; possibly TRBD2 for D (6 bases). CDR3 size: 13 residues. V was cut by 3 bases and J by 3 bases, with 12 bases left in between. Germline assignment: CDR1 DFQATT and CDR2 SNEGSKA (reference sequence). The chain's CDR3 is CSASRGSRYEQYF. The DNA of the CDR3 is TGCAGTGCTAGTCGGGGGTCCCGCTACGAGCAGTACTTC.

This clone has a single count. In DNA form, the CDR3 reads TGTGCCAGCGTCCGGGACAGGGGGATGAACACTGAAGCTTTCTTT. Its translation is CASVRDRGMNTEAFF. The J gene is TRBJ1-1, the V gene TRBV6-5, with 11 positions matching TRBD1. The CDR3 totals 15 residues. With 8 bases clipped from V and 0 bases from J, the junction kept 5 bases outside the gene matches. Germline loops: CDR1 MNHEY, CDR2 SVGAGI.

J is TRBJ2-1 and V is TRBV21-1; no DNA check was done on the table's D call, TRBD2. TRBV21-1 is given as a pseudogene. The CDR3 runs to 15 residues. CDR3 residues: CASSRTSGRSREQFF. The CDR3 DNA sequence: TGTGCCAGCAGCAGGACTAGCGGGAGGTCTCGGGAGCAGTTCTTC.

V gene TRBV7-6 combines with J gene TRBJ2-7, with TRBD2 matching over 11 bases. CDR3 length equals 16 residues. In germline, CDR1 is SGHVS, CDR2 FNYEAQ. V lost 5 bases and J lost 7; bases outside the gene matches: 13. CDR3 nucleotides: TGTGCCAGCAGCCCGACCTTAGCGGGAGGGGAAGGTGAGCAGTACTTC. This translates into CASSPTLAGGEGEQYF.

The rearrangement joins TRBV3-1 (or the pseudogene TRBV3-2) to TRBJ2-7, with TRBD2 identical over 13 bases. Trimming at V came to 4 bases and at J to 1 base, leaving 4 bases not matched to a gene. This CDR3 has 16 amino acids. Germline values: CDR1 LGHDT, CDR2 YNNKEL (reference sequence). This CDR3 reads CASSLGLAGVSYEQYF. Written as DNA, the CDR3 is TGTGCCAGCAGCCTCGGACTAGCGGGAGTATCCTACGAGCAGTACTTC.

The chain's CDR3 is CASMKDRGAQPQHF. The CDR3 region has the DNA TGTGCCAGCATGAAAGACAGGGGGGCCCAGCCCCAGCATTTT. The V gene is TRBV2, the J gene TRBJ1-5; 9 bases line up with TRBD1. CDR3 length: 14 residues. The junction had 8 bases not matched to a gene; V was cut back by 7 bases and J by 7 bases. Germline CDR1 reads SNHLY; CDR2 reads FYNNEI.

The chain joins TRBV24-1 to TRBJ2-1; D is possibly TRBD1 (6 bases). CDR3 length: 14 amino acids. The V gene's germline CDR1 is KGHDR and CDR2 SFDVKD. Trimming stripped 6 bases from V and 4 bases from J, with 12 bases between. The CDR3 DNA reads as TGTGCCACCAGTTCAGGGGACCATTACAATGAGCAGTTCTTC. Residues: CATSSGDHYNEQFF.

V is TRBV20-1 and J is TRBJ1-5; D is possibly TRBD1 (5 bases). Trimming shortened V by 3 bases and J by 3 bases, and 9 bases separated the two germline ends. CDR1 is DFQATT, CDR2 SNEGSKA, per germline (reference sequence). The CDR3 runs to 13 residues. CDR3 in amino acids: CSASVRVNQPQHF. Here the CDR3 DNA reads TGCAGTGCTAGTGTCAGGGTCAATCAGCCCCAGCATTTT.

This clone was observed once. The chain employs TRBV6-6 and TRBJ2-2; 9 bases are a match to TRBD1. The length of the CDR3 is 15 residues. Germline values: CDR1 MNHNY, CDR2 SVGAGI (reference sequence). Germline trimming cut 6 bases from V and 7 bases from J; bases unmatched to any gene: 9. In DNA form, the CDR3 reads TGTGCCAGCAGACCACAGGGGGCGTTTGGCGGGGAGCTGTTTTTT. This translates into CASRPQGAFGGELFF.

To note about this clone: A read error may produce the germline difference seen at one junction end. This chain connects TRBV28 to TRBJ1-2; D perhaps matches TRBD1 (6 bases). The CDR3 covers 11 residues. The germline gives CDR1 MDHEN, CDR2 SYDVKM. CDR3 sequence (DNA): TGTGCCAGCAGTTTCTCGGGGGGCTACGCCTTC. Amino acids: CASSFSGGYAF.

The V call is TRBV18, the J call TRBJ1-5; D ambiguous. CDR3 length equals 17 residues. The germline V gene encodes CDR1 KGHSH and CDR2 LQKENI. Trimming stripped 0 bases from V and 2 bases from J, with 14 bases between. The CDR3 loop reads CASSPPSEAGGNQPQHF. CDR3 coding DNA: TGTGCCAGCTCACCACCCAGCGAGGCCGGCGGCAATCAGCCCCAGCATTTT.

The chain is built from TRBV4-1 and TRBJ2-2; 11 bases are shared with TRBD2. With 8 bases clipped from V and 3 bases from J, the junction kept 8 bases outside the gene matches. The CDR3 sequence is 16 residues long. In germline, CDR1 is MGHRA, CDR2 YSYEKL. As DNA, the CDR3 is TGCGCCAGCGCCCTTTTAGCGGGAGGGGACACCGGGGAGCTGTTTTTT. This translates into CASALLAGGDTGELFF.

V is TRBV7-9 and J is TRBJ2-2; 10 bases map to TRBD2. CDR3 size: 15 residues. The trim removed 8 bases at V and 3 bases at J, leaving 6 bases unmatched. Germline assignment: CDR1 SEHNR and CDR2 FQNEAQ (reference sequence). The CDR3 DNA is TGTGCCAGCGCTAGCGGGAGTCGGGACACCGGGGAGCTGTTTTTT. Protein: CASASGSRDTGELFF. The full variable domain, rest sourced from reference TRBV7-9 and TRBJ2-2, is DTGVSQNPRHKITKRGQNVTFRCDPISEHNRLYWYRQTLGQGPEFLTYFQNEAQLEKSRLLSDRFSAERPKGSFSTLEIQRTEQGDSAMYLCASASGSRDTGELFFGEGSRLTVL.

The V call is TRBV30, the J call TRBJ2-1; the D is unclear. This CDR3 comprises 14 residues. The germline CDR1 and CDR2 sequences are GTSNPN and SVGIG (reference sequence). Trimming shortened V by 6 bases and J by 2 bases, and 14 bases separated the two germline ends. The CDR3 region has the DNA TGTGCCTGTTCTCGACTGTTCGCCTACAATGAGCAGTTCTTC. It yields the protein CACSRLFAYNEQFF.

V is TRBV9 and J is TRBJ1-4; D unclear. CDR1 SGDLS and CDR2 YYNGEE come from the germline V gene. Deletions cut 0 bases from V and 6 bases from J, with 12 bases between. The CDR3 sequence is 15 residues long. The chain's CDR3 is CASSVAGPGDEKLFF. The CDR3 region has the DNA TGTGCCAGCAGCGTAGCCGGACCCGGGGATGAAAAACTGTTTTTT. Looking up the rest from reference TRBV9 and TRBJ1-4 gives the full variable domain: DSGVTQTPKHLITATGQRVTLRCSPRSGDLSVYWYQQSLDQGLQFLIQYYNGEERAKGNILERFSAQQFPDLHSELNLSSLELGDSALYFCASSVAGPGDEKLFFGSGTQLSVL.

V is TRBV6-6 and J is TRBJ2-3; TRBD2 is a possible D gene (5 bases). Trimming stripped 5 bases from V and 6 bases from J, with 15 bases between. The germline gives CDR1 MNHNY, CDR2 SVGAGI (reference sequence). The length of the CDR3 is 14 residues. The CDR3 here is CASSLSGLGDTQYF. Written as DNA, the CDR3 is TGTGCCAGCAGTCTTTCGGGATTGGGGGATACGCAGTATTTT.

This clone was counted a few times. The V and J genes are TRBV29-1 and TRBJ2-1; 10 bases agree with TRBD1. Trimming at V came to 7 bases and at J to 1 base, leaving 10 bases not matched to a gene. Germline CDR1 SQVTM, CDR2 ANQGSEA. The CDR3 is made up of 16 amino acids. The DNA of the CDR3 is TGCAGCGCTCCGGCCGGGACAGGGGCTTCCTACAATGAGCAGTTCTTC. Translation gives CSAPAGTGASYNEQFF.